This entry is about one TCR beta chain. The antigen is undetermined. The data are from a study of vaccination and CD4 T cells after COVID-19. Germline CDR1 MNHEY, CDR2 SMNVEV (reference sequence). This CDR3 spans 19 amino acids. Trimming took 6 bases from V and 6 from J; bases not matched to a gene: 19. The Oncomine TCR Beta short-read assay was applied to DNA of cultured CD4+ T cells. Cultured CD4+ T cells were the source of extracted genomic DNA. TCRdb independently ran MiXCR on the PCR reads; one entry per CDR3 protein. The sample consists of about 20,000 distinct CDR3 sequences, around 46% of them appearing once. Treatment here: roughly nine-day PBMC culture with coronavirus spike peptide pools or control peptides (ViraFEST assay). After being plated at around 2 million per well, PBMCs were cultured with about 10 IU/ml IL-2 and approximately 9.2 ug/ml peptide pools.

The sample in question was CD4+ T cells from blood, cultured in vitro, obtained before SARS-CoV-2 vaccination. The clonotype comes from a human donor who had recovered from COVID-19. The chain combines TRBV27 with TRBJ2-3; 12 nucleotides align to TRBD2. CDR3 coding DNA: TGTGCCAGCAGCCCCGCCAAGCTAGCGGGAGGGCCTCCATCGGATACGCAGTATTTT. It translates to CASSPAKLAGGPPSDTQYF.